This is a list of T cell receptor beta chains from one sample in a study of blood T cells in healthy people across ages. TCRdb fed the 5' RACE reads into MiXCR, producing one record per CDR3 protein. The sample has 1.5 million or so distinct CDR3 sequences, 42% seen once. The source material was blood. These receptors were obtained from a woman younger than 30 in good health. CDR3s include the opening cysteine and the closing phenylalanine or tryptophan. Fields, in order: CDR3 length, V gene, clone size, D gene, J gene, CDR3 DNA, CDR3 protein. D genes are given only for firm matches. Not every row has a clone size; where given, it reads once, few, many or a size class.

>14|TRBV6-5|.|TRBD2|TRBJ2-2
TGTGCCAGCAGTGACGGGGGGGTAGTCGGGGAGCTGTTTTTT
CASSDGGVVGELFF
>16|TRBV7-8|.|.|TRBJ2-3
TGTGCCAGCAGCTTATATCACGGGGTACCCACAGATACGCAGTATTTT
CASSLYHGVPTDTQYF
>16|TRBV4-2|.|.|TRBJ1-6
TGTGCCAGCAGCCCCGAGGGGGGGGAGCACAATTCACCCCTCCACTTT
CASSPEGGEHNSPLHF
>11|TRBV12-3/TRBV12-4|few|.|TRBJ2-1
TGTGCCAGCAGTTTAACGGGAGAACGGTTCTTC
CASSLTGERFF
>15|TRBV6-6|once|.|TRBJ1-2
TGTGCCAGCAGTTCGGGCTCCCCAGGGTACTATGGCTACACCTTT
CASSSGSPGYYGYTF
>15|TRBV28|.|.|TRBJ2-3
TGTGCCAGCACCCCGGGGGGCTGGGCACAAGATACGCAGTATTTT
CASTPGGWAQDTQYF
>15|TRBV7-3|.|TRBD1|TRBJ2-3
TGTGCCAGCAGCTCTACCCGTGGACAGGGGGCATCACAGTATTTT
CASSSTRGQGASQYF
>14|TRBV2|.|.|TRBJ2-5
TGTGCCAGCATGCGGCGGATGGAGGGGGAGACCCAGTACTTC
CASMRRMEGETQYF
>15|TRBV27|.|TRBD1|TRBJ2-5
TGTGCCAGCGGGGACAGGATAGGACACCAAGAGACCCAGTACTTC
CASGDRIGHQETQYF
>14|TRBV9|once|.|TRBJ2-1
TGTGCCAGCGCCGGGGGCCCCGTCTACAATGAGCAGTTCTTC
CASAGGPVYNEQFF
>20|TRBV12-5|.|TRBD2|TRBJ2-1
TGTGCTAGTGGTTTGGCCGAGACTAGCGGGGGCGAATACTCCTACAATGAGCAGTTCTTC
CASGLAETSGGEYSYNEQFF
>17|TRBV28|.|TRBD2|TRBJ2-1
TGTGCCAGCAGTACCCGGACTAGTGAAGAGGGTCACAATGAGCAGTTCTTC
CASSTRTSEEGHNEQFF
>13|TRBV20-1|.|TRBD1|TRBJ2-1
TGCAGTGTTCCTAAGGGGGCGGTGGATGAGCGGTTCTTC
CSVPKGAVDERFF
>18|TRBV6-5|.|.|TRBJ2-7
TGTGCCAGCAGTTACTCTGCCCCCAACAGGGACCTCTCCTACGAGCAGTACTTC
CASSYSAPNRDLSYEQYF
>15|TRBV7-6|.|.|TRBJ1-4
TGTGCCAGCAGCTTAGGGCAGTCGTCCGGAGAAAAACTGTTTTTT
CASSLGQSSGEKLFF
>13|TRBV4-1|.|TRBD2|TRBJ2-7
TGCGCCAGCAGCCACCCAGCGGGGGGCGAGCAGTACTTC
CASSHPAGGEQYF
>14|TRBV6-5|.|.|TRBJ2-7
TGTGCCAGCAGACGACAGGAGCTAGCCGACGAGCAGTACTTC
CASRRQELADEQYF
>14|TRBV29-1|few|TRBD2|TRBJ2-1
TGCAGCGTCGGGGGACTAGCGTCCCTCAATGAGCAGTTCTTC
CSVGGLASLNEQFF
>16|TRBV5-1|few|TRBD2|TRBJ2-1
TGCGCCAGCAGCTGGGGGACTAGCGGGACTACCCATGAGCAGTTCTTC
CASSWGTSGTTHEQFF
>14|TRBV12-3/TRBV12-4|.|.|TRBJ2-7
TGTGCCAGCACCCTACGGGACATGCACGATGAGCAGTACTTC
CASTLRDMHDEQYF
>16|TRBV3-1|.|.|TRBJ2-7
TGTGCCAGCAGCCACCCTACTAGCCCCGCGGCCTACGAGCAGTACTTC
CASSHPTSPAAYEQYF
>13|TRBV29-1|.|.|TRBJ1-1
TGCAGCGTATCTAGGACAGAAGGCACTGAAGCTTTCTTT
CSVSRTEGTEAFF
>12|TRBV6-5|few|.|TRBJ2-1
TGTGCCAGCAGTAGCACCCGGGCAGAGCAGTTCTTC
CASSSTRAEQFF
>15|TRBV6-4|.|.|TRBJ2-3
TGTGCCAGCAGTGACTGGGGCGGTACCACAGATACGCAGTATTTT
CASSDWGGTTDTQYF